The entry below gives a single TCR beta chain sequence along with its context. What it binds is unknown. Sequencing of TCR beta was performed on blood CD8+ and CD4+ T cells. The CDR3 has 13 residues. The junction had 11 bases not matched to a gene; V was cut back by 6 bases and J by 7 bases. Germline CDR1 SQVTM, CDR2 ANQGSEA. These data belong to a study of CD8 T cells in Susac syndrome. Whole-study findings and limits: As the study acknowledged, the number of individuals who were part of its TCR sequencing and HLA analysis was relatively small.

RNA in amounts of roughly 0.5 to 1 ug was reverse transcribed with random hexamers. TCRdb redid the calling of the immunoSEQ multiplex PCR reads with MiXCR, one entry per CDR3 protein. This table has about 110,000 distinct CDR3 sequences, 90% to 96% appearing once. The sequenced sample was CD4+ T cells from PBMCs. This rearrangement joins TRBV29-1 to TRBJ1-1; 7 nucleotides line up with TRBD1. This clonotype originated in a human donor in good health. The CDR3 nucleotides read TGCAGCGTGGACCAGGGGGGAGTCGGTGAAGCTTTCTTT. It translates to CSVDQGGVGEAFF.